This T cell receptor (beta chain) was sequenced during a study of shared clonotypes between healthy human individuals. On this clone itself: Its antigen is not known.

The data were produced by immunoSEQ multiplex PCR, yet TCRdb's version contains in-frame clones alone and is incomplete. The profile covers about 1 million clones, with under 80% appearing a single time and roughly 1.5% taken by the ten largest. General study results and limits: Against clonotypes common to all four donors, non-shared ones had lower generation probabilities.

The CDR3 is made up of 14 amino acids. V lost 1 base and J lost 5, with 9 bases in between. Germline V gene sequence: CDR1 SGHTA, CDR2 FQGNSA. This clonotype was sampled from a man aged 18 to 29 in good health. The genes are TRBV7-2 and TRBJ2-1, with D possibly TRBD1 on 5 matching bases. Sequenced input: memory CD4+ T cells sorted from blood. The subset is: CD45RA-negative fraction. CDR3 DNA sequence: TGTGCCAGCAGCTTAGGGGGCACGAACAATGAGCAGTTCTTC. It encodes CASSLGGTNNEQFF.